This section outlines one T cell receptor (beta chain) sequence together with its context. V shed 2 bases, J shed 0 bases, and the junction held 18 bases outside the gene matches. Germline CDR1 is MRHNA and CDR2 is SNTAGT. The CDR3 spans 22 residues. This record comes from a study of control samples from healthy donors and cancer patients. Data came from immunoSEQ multiplex PCR; TCRdb stores just in-frame clones and leaves some out. The sample holds some 120,000 clones; around 93% are singletons and the top ten take roughly 9.4%. The J gene is TRBJ2-6, the V gene TRBV6-4, with TRBD1 matching over 8 bases. The sequence derives from a young man in good health. Sequences were obtained from blood. The CDR3 sequence is CASSDTGAAGGYISSGANVLTF. CDR3 nucleotide sequence: TGTGCCAGCAGTGACACGGGGGCAGCAGGGGGCTATATAAGCTCTGGGGCCAACGTCCTGACTTTC.